The rows below give T cell receptor beta chains drawn from one sample of a study of cytomegalovirus exposure and HLA in healthy donors. Measured with immunoSEQ multiplex PCR; TCRdb has only the in-frame clones, and not every one. The table shows fewer than 120,000 clones, with around 79% occurring only once. The sample was PBMCs. These TCRs come from a woman in her 30s in good health and CMV-seronegative. Both conserved end residues are part of each CDR3. A D gene is named only where the DNA matches it firmly.

v_call: TRBV5-6; j_call: TRBJ2-7; d_call: .; cdr3_aa: CASSSRIRDNAYEQYF
v_call: TRBV28; j_call: TRBJ2-7; d_call: .; cdr3_aa: CASSFLTYEQYF
v_call: TRBV2; j_call: TRBJ1-2; d_call: .; cdr3_aa: CASHFNYMGANYGYTF
v_call: TRBV28; j_call: TRBJ1-2; d_call: .; cdr3_aa: CASTTRQKPNNYGYTF
v_call: TRBV5-1; j_call: TRBJ2-3; d_call: TRBD2; cdr3_aa: CASSLTGSGGATNTQYF
v_call: TRBV4-3; j_call: TRBJ1-3; d_call: TRBD1; cdr3_aa: CASSQDQGAGGNTIYF
v_call: TRBV28; j_call: TRBJ2-7; d_call: TRBD2; cdr3_aa: CASSPAGGLTYEQYF
v_call: TRBV27; j_call: TRBJ2-2; d_call: .; cdr3_aa: CASSQGAGELFF
v_call: TRBV28; j_call: TRBJ2-7; d_call: .; cdr3_aa: CASSLDSLSAYEQYF
v_call: TRBV30; j_call: TRBJ2-1; d_call: .; cdr3_aa: CAGRLGALSYNEQFF
v_call: TRBV5-8; j_call: TRBJ2-5; d_call: TRBD2; cdr3_aa: CASSAGTSGRRQETQYF
v_call: TRBV28; j_call: TRBJ1-2; d_call: TRBD1; cdr3_aa: CASSPAGTGARYGYTF
v_call: TRBV7-9; j_call: TRBJ2-7; d_call: TRBD2; cdr3_aa: CASSLELAYEQYF
v_call: TRBV5-6; j_call: TRBJ1-6; d_call: .; cdr3_aa: CASSYINSPLHF
v_call: TRBV14; j_call: TRBJ2-2; d_call: .; cdr3_aa: CASSALLSGELFF
v_call: TRBV27; j_call: TRBJ1-4; d_call: .; cdr3_aa: CASQGANEKLFF
v_call: TRBV19; j_call: TRBJ1-5; d_call: TRBD1; cdr3_aa: CASSSRQGAGQPQHF
v_call: TRBV5-4; j_call: TRBJ2-2; d_call: TRBD1; cdr3_aa: CASSWDSNTGELFF
v_call: TRBV7-2; j_call: TRBJ2-5; d_call: TRBD2; cdr3_aa: CASSYGGGETQYF
v_call: TRBV7-7; j_call: TRBJ1-1; d_call: .; cdr3_aa: CASSQGMDSEAFF
v_call: TRBV20-1; j_call: TRBJ2-1; d_call: .; cdr3_aa: CSAYYNEQFF
v_call: TRBV28; j_call: TRBJ2-1; d_call: TRBD1; cdr3_aa: CASSLRGLAYNEQFF
v_call: TRBV6-1; j_call: TRBJ2-7; d_call: .; cdr3_aa: CASSLEGFGYEQYF
v_call: TRBV11-2; j_call: TRBJ1-1; d_call: TRBD1; cdr3_aa: CASSLGGGETEAFF
v_call: TRBV9; j_call: TRBJ1-5; d_call: TRBD1; cdr3_aa: CASSAGQPNQPQHF
v_call: TRBV15; j_call: TRBJ1-6; d_call: .; cdr3_aa: CATSRDRERSSPLHF
v_call: TRBV4-3; j_call: TRBJ2-5; d_call: .; cdr3_aa: CASSLDTGWKETQYF
v_call: TRBV29-1; j_call: TRBJ1-2; d_call: .; cdr3_aa: CSVGHAYGYTF
v_call: TRBV11-3; j_call: TRBJ2-2; d_call: TRBD1; cdr3_aa: CASSLAGTGNTGELFF
v_call: TRBV28; j_call: TRBJ2-1; d_call: TRBD2; cdr3_aa: CASSPGGAGGPGNEQFF
v_call: TRBV10-2; j_call: TRBJ2-5; d_call: TRBD2; cdr3_aa: CASSVTSGSKETQYF
v_call: TRBV5-6; j_call: TRBJ1-3; d_call: TRBD1; cdr3_aa: CASSRPGQVAGNTIYF
v_call: TRBV27; j_call: TRBJ2-7; d_call: TRBD1; cdr3_aa: CASSLRTGNEQYF
v_call: TRBV25-1; j_call: TRBJ1-2; d_call: .; cdr3_aa: CASSVTEGAGYTF
v_call: TRBV9; j_call: TRBJ1-2; d_call: TRBD1; cdr3_aa: CASSSRQGYGYTF
v_call: TRBV28; j_call: TRBJ2-7; d_call: .; cdr3_aa: CATYGAGRTEQYF
v_call: TRBV29-1; j_call: TRBJ2-5; d_call: TRBD2; cdr3_aa: CSVEGPVGLAGETQYF
v_call: TRBV4-3; j_call: TRBJ1-3; d_call: .; cdr3_aa: CASGSGHGNTIYF
v_call: TRBV25-1; j_call: TRBJ1-2; d_call: .; cdr3_aa: CASRPGVTAGNYGYTF
v_call: TRBV7-6; j_call: TRBJ1-1; d_call: TRBD1; cdr3_aa: CASSTWDRANTEAFF
v_call: TRBV7-2; j_call: TRBJ2-5; d_call: .; cdr3_aa: CASSLSRAQETQYF
v_call: TRBV9; j_call: TRBJ2-2; d_call: TRBD1; cdr3_aa: CASSSTLRGLNSGELFF
v_call: TRBV5-8; j_call: TRBJ2-7; d_call: .; cdr3_aa: CASSRGGHIGEQYF
v_call: TRBV6-1; j_call: TRBJ1-2; d_call: TRBD1; cdr3_aa: CASSGDRGETNYGYTF
v_call: TRBV7-2; j_call: TRBJ2-2; d_call: .; cdr3_aa: CASSLRANPANTGELFF
v_call: TRBV7-2; j_call: TRBJ2-1; d_call: .; cdr3_aa: CASSFEQQPYNEQFF
v_call: TRBV18; j_call: TRBJ2-2; d_call: .; cdr3_aa: CASCLKNTGELFF
v_call: TRBV7-8; j_call: TRBJ2-3; d_call: TRBD2; cdr3_aa: CASSLHSSGRSTDTQYF